A selection of T cell receptor beta chains follows, all from one sample in a study of T cell responses to AZD1222 COVID-19 vaccine. The assay was immunoSEQ multiplex PCR, and TCRdb's table has in-frame clones only and misses some. The top ten hold roughly 5% of the sample, which has 120,000 to 150,000 clones, around 90% seen once. The starting material was peripheral blood, obtained on day 0 of AZD1222 vaccination. These receptors originate from an adult in good health. The conserved cysteine and the conserved F or W are not part of the CDR3 here. D genes are given only for firm matches.

d_gene	v_gene	CDR3aa
-	TRBV7-8	ASSFLESSYNEQF
TRBD1	TRBV5-4	ASSSGQGQNYGYT
-	TRBV4-3	ASSQEPGLSYNEQF
-	TRBV13	ASSYTGKEFGEKLF
-	TRBV4-1	ASSHRTGSNQPQH
TRBD1	TRBV5-6	ASTGQGVTGELF
-	TRBV10-3	AISDDGTSSSYEQY
TRBD2	TRBV7-2	ASRRTSGPYEQY
TRBD1	TRBV3-1/TRBV3-2	ASWDRSAGELF
TRBD2	TRBV6-2/TRBV6-3	ASSYGREGHREQY
-	TRBV28	ASRDFTDTQY
-	TRBV4-2	ASSQDGQGYVTEAF
TRBD2	TRBV24-1	ATSVPGGEVNEQF
-	TRBV28	ASIDIPSSNQPQH
-	TRBV15	ATSREQY
-	TRBV21-1	ASTTFEVPLAKNIQY
-	TRBV5-1	ASSRRSSYNEQF
-	TRBV3-1/TRBV3-2	ASSQDIDQEETQY
TRBD1	TRBV7-2	ASSLAGTGWGSPLH
-	TRBV6-5	ASSSPFTRSGYGYT
TRBD2	TRBV19	ASSRREGETQY
-	TRBV6-5	ASIIGAGENTEAF
TRBD2	TRBV4-2	ASSQETSGYNEQF
TRBD1	TRBV6-5	ASRIGTGNTGELF
-	TRBV6-2/TRBV6-3	ASSYPQGNQPQH
TRBD2	TRBV11-3	ASSAGTSFGEQY
-	TRBV19	ASSRRIDYEQY